One sample yielded the 13 T cell receptor beta chains listed below, sequenced in a study of memory CD4+ T cells and cytomegalovirus serostatus. The protocol was immunoSEQ multiplex PCR, while the TCRdb copy is restricted to in-frame clones and leaves out a portion. The sample shows 40,000 to 55,000 clones, just under 80% of them seen only once. Single viable CD3+CD4+CD8-CD45RO+ cells were sorted as the memory CD4+ T cells. Material for sequencing was memory CD4+ T cells from blood. The receptors derive from an adult in good health and CMV-seronegative.

V and J are TRBV28 and TRBJ2-5; D may be TRBD1 (6 bases). The CDR3 has 14 residues. Trimming shortened V by 6 bases and J by 2 bases, and 13 bases separated the two germline ends. Germline CDR1 and CDR2: MDHEN and SYDVKM. CDR3 DNA sequence: TGTGCCAGCAGGTACAGGGCAGGGCAAGAGACCCAGTACTTC. Protein sequence: CASRYRAGQETQYF.

Only one count was recorded for this clone. The chain has TRBV7-2 and TRBJ1-5; 7 positions agree with TRBD1. J gave up 2 bases and V 0 bases, and 4 bases lay outside the gene matches. This CDR3 spans 16 amino acids. In germline, CDR1 is SGHTA, CDR2 FQGNSA. In DNA, the CDR3 is TGTGCCAGCAGCTTAGCAATTGACAGGGGCAATCAGCCCCAGCATTTT. Protein product: CASSLAIDRGNQPQHF.

With regard to this clone: Relative to the germline gene, one junction end is altered; a read error may explain this. The chain couples TRBV5-3 to TRBJ2-7; TRBD2 matches 12 bases. TRBV5-3 falls under the ORF class, with uncertain function. The CDR3 totals 15 residues. In DNA, the CDR3 is TGTGCCAGCAGCCAGGGGACAGGGACTAGCGGGCCACGGAACTTC. Translating gives CASSQGTGTSGPRNF.

This clone was detected a few times. The CDR3 region is CASSYSKGNYGYTF. The CDR3 DNA is TGTGCCAGCAGTTACTCGAAGGGGAACTATGGCTACACCTTC. The J gene is TRBJ1-2, the V gene TRBV6-6; D perhaps matches TRBD1 (5 bases). The germline V gene encodes CDR1 MNHNY and CDR2 SVGAGI (reference sequence). The CDR3 sequence is 14 residues long. The V end lost 0 bases, the J end lost 2 bases, and 7 bases lay between the germline ends.

The rearrangement uses TRBV7-9 and TRBJ2-3; D remains unclear. The CDR3 extends over 17 amino acids. The germline V and J ends were trimmed by 4 bases and 0 bases, with 17 bases remaining between them. Germline V gene sequence: CDR1 SEHNR, CDR2 FQNEAQ (reference sequence). For the CDR3, the DNA is TGTGCCAGCAGCTCCCCTGTGGTCGGAACTAGCACAGATACGCAGTATTTT. It encodes CASSSPVVGTSTDTQYF.

V usage is TRBV28 and J usage is TRBJ2-1; 8 bases are a match to TRBD2. The trim removed 7 bases at V and 5 bases at J, leaving 7 bases unmatched. Germline lookup yields CDR1 MDHEN and CDR2 SYDVKM. The CDR3 covers 14 residues. The chain's CDR3 is CASKRELVNNEQFF. The CDR3 DNA follows: TGTGCCAGCAAGCGGGAGTTAGTGAACAATGAGCAGTTCTTC.

Concerning this clone itself: A read error may account for a junction end that differs from germline. This chain links TRBV19 with TRBJ2-5; D is perhaps TRBD2 (5 bases). The CDR3 loop spans 14 amino acids. The germline V gene encodes CDR1 LNHDA and CDR2 SQIVND (reference sequence). CDR3 sequence reads: CASSMRVSQETRYF. In DNA, the CDR3 is TGTGCCAGTAGTATGAGGGTGTCCCAAGAGACCCGGTACTTC.

CDR3: CASSFEEGQPQHF. Here the CDR3 DNA reads TGTGCCAGCAGTTTTGAGGAGGGGCAGCCCCAGCATTTT. The V call is TRBV27, the J call TRBJ1-5; a possible D gene is TRBD1 (5 bases). The V end lost 3 bases, the J end lost 7 bases, and 10 bases lay between the germline ends. The CDR3 contains 13 residues. Looked up from germline, CDR1 is MNHEY and CDR2 is SMNVEV (reference sequence).

This clone was detected only a few times. This chain connects TRBV2 to TRBJ1-1; D is possibly TRBD1 (5 bases). From germline, CDR1 is SNHLY and CDR2 FYNNEI. Trimming shortened V by 4 bases and J by 5 bases, and 11 bases separated the two germline ends. The CDR3 spans 13 residues. The CDR3 nucleotides are TGTGCCAGCAGTGTGGGGCAGGAGACTGAAGCTTTCTTT. It translates to CASSVGQETEAFF. Full variable domain (rest looked up from reference TRBV2 and TRBJ1-1): EPEVTQTPSHQVTQMGQEVILRCVPISNHLYFYWYRQILGQKVEFLVSFYNNEISEKSEIFDDQFSVERPDGSNFTLKIRSTKLEDSAMYFCASSVGQETEAFFGQGTRLTVV.

In its sample, this clone was seen once. The chain uses TRBV18 and TRBJ1-2; 7 positions match TRBD1. The CDR3 contains 17 residues. V lost 5 bases to trimming and J lost 5 bases; unmatched junction nucleotides: 17. Germline V CDR1 and CDR2: KGHSH, LQKENI. The CDR3 DNA reads TGTGCCAGCTCAGAACTGACAGGGTATTCCCCCTCTTATGGCTACACCTTC. Encoded protein: CASSELTGYSPSYGYTF.

The V gene is TRBV29-1, the J gene TRBJ2-1; TRBD2 agrees at 13 bases. Germline lookup yields CDR1 SQVTM and CDR2 ANQGSEA. J lost 10 bases, V lost 6 bases, and 12 bases had no gene match. The CDR3 extends over 15 amino acids. The CDR3 DNA reads TGCAGCGTCGCCTCCGGGACTAGCGGGATGGAGGAGCAGTTCTTC. Translated: CSVASGTSGMEEQFF.

The chain combines TRBV6-5 with TRBJ2-6; D ambiguous. Germline CDR1 and CDR2: MNHEY and SVGAGI. The CDR3 loop spans 15 amino acids. Trimming cost V 7 bases and J 0 bases, with 10 bases left between them. The CDR3 bases are TGTGCCAGCAAGCCGATCTTCTCTGGGGCCAACGTCCTGACTTTC. This codes for CASKPIFSGANVLTF.

The gene calls are TRBV28 and TRBJ1-5; TRBD1 matches at 12 bases. V gave up 5 bases and J gave up 6 bases; unmatched junction bases: 8. Germline CDR1 reads MDHEN; CDR2 reads SYDVKM. This CDR3 contains 16 residues. This CDR3 reads CASSLSGQGAAQPQHF. In DNA form, the CDR3 reads TGTGCCAGCAGTCTGTCGGGACAGGGGGCTGCTCAGCCCCAGCATTTT.